This T cell receptor (beta chain) was sequenced in a study of graft-versus-host responses after intestinal transplantation. Study-level background: The study gave all recipients anti-thymocyte globulin induction, then tacrolimus and steroids for roughly 3 years.

The CDR3 sequence is 15 residues long. Trimming left V 2 bases short and J 5 bases short, with 15 bases between. Germline CDR1 reads SEHNR; CDR2 reads FQNEAQ (reference sequence). Worth noting for this clone: Its antigen is as yet unknown.

TCRdb's copy holds only in-frame clones and misses some; the assay was immunoSEQ multiplex PCR. The sample holds around 100,000 clones, approximately 93% seen once. The TCR comes from a human donor who was the organ donor for an intestinal transplant. The sequencing used unstimulated CD8+ T cells sorted from spleen or lymph node cells, collected before transplant. The rearrangement links TRBV7-9 to TRBJ2-5; D is possibly TRBD2 (5 bases). The CDR3 is CASSLPVVRGETQYF. The CDR3 nucleotides read TGTGCCAGCAGCTTACCCGTCGTCCGCGGGGAGACCCAGTACTTC.